This TCR beta chain was sequenced for a study of shared clonotypes between healthy human individuals. The CDR3 spans 14 residues. Germline assignment: CDR1 SGHRS and CDR2 YFSETQ. With 3 bases removed from V and 8 bases from J, the gap between germline ends came to 15 bases. The method was immunoSEQ multiplex PCR; TCRdb's version includes in-frame clones alone and lacks a portion of them. This table has about 1,500,000 clones, more than 95% appearing once. The sequencing sample was made of naive CD4+ T cells sorted from blood. The subset here: CD45RA+ positively selected. The rearrangement joins TRBV5-1 to TRBJ2-1, with a possible D match to TRBD1 (5 bases). This sequence was found in a young man in good health. The CDR3 loop reads CASSSPSGIDEQFF. The CDR3 DNA sequence: TGCGCCAGCAGCTCGCCATCAGGGATCGATGAGCAGTTCTTC.